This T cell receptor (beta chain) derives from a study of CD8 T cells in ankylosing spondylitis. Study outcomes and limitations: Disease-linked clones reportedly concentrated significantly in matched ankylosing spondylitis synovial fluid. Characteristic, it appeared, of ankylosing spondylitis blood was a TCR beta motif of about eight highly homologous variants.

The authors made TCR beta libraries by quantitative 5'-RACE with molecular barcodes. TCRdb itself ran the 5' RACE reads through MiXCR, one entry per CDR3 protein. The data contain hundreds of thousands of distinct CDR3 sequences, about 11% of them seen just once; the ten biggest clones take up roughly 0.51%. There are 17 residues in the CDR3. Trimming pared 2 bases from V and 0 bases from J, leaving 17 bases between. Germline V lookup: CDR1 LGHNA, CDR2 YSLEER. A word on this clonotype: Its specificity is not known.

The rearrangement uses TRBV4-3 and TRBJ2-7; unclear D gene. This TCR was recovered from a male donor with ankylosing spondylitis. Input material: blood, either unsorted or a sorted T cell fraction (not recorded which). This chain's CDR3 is CASSQSSGPKSSYEQYF. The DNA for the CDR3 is TGCGCCAGCAGCCAAAGCTCCGGGCCAAAAAGCTCCTACGAGCAGTACTTC.